The 24 T cell receptor beta chains in this list originate from one sample, sequenced in a study of shared clonotypes between healthy human individuals. Sequencing was performed with immunoSEQ multiplex PCR; in TCRdb, only in-frame clones are kept and a portion is missing. Seen here are about 2.4 million clones, more than 85% observed once, and the top ten hold around 0.37%. Sequenced sample: naive CD4+ T cells from PBMCs. The subset: CD45RA+ positively selected. These receptor sequences come from a man aged 18 to 30 in good health. Some clones in this sample may be carry-over from other donors' samples.

The chain links TRBV5-1 to TRBJ2-1; TRBD2 might be the D (6 bases). The CDR3 consists of 18 residues. Germline CDR1 SGHRS, CDR2 YFSETQ. V was pared by 0 bases and J by 3 bases, with 19 bases between. The CDR3 is CASSLALSAGDNYNEQFF. The CDR3 DNA reads TGCGCCAGCAGCTTGGCCCTTTCAGCGGGCGATAACTACAATGAGCAGTTCTTC. The full variable domain, its missing parts supplied by reference TRBV5-1 and TRBJ2-1, is KAGVTQTPRYLIKTRGQQVTLSCSPISGHRSVSWYQQTPGQGLQFLFEYFSETQRNKGNFPGRFSGRQFSNSRSEMNVSTLELGDSALYLCASSLALSAGDNYNEQFFGPGTRLTVL.

The chain recombines TRBV27 with TRBJ2-6; 7 bases agree with TRBD2. Germline-derived CDR1 and CDR2 are MNHEY and SMNVEV (reference sequence). CDR3 length: 22 residues. Losses at the gene ends were 5 bases for V and 0 bases for J; bases not matched to a gene: 22. CDR3 residues: CASSPRPMSPGLTLSGANVLTF. DNA for the CDR3: TGTGCCAGCAGTCCGCGGCCCATGTCCCCGGGACTAACCCTCTCTGGGGCCAACGTCCTGACTTTC.

The chain recombines TRBV25-1 with TRBJ2-3; D remains ambiguous. V dropped 1 base and J dropped 8 bases, with 19 bases sitting between them. CDR1 is MGHDK, CDR2 SYGVNS, per germline. There are 16 residues in the CDR3. The CDR3 here is CASSESRILRVGTQYF. CDR3 nucleotides: TGTGCCAGCAGTGAATCCAGGATCCTTAGGGTTGGTACGCAGTATTTT.

The chain couples TRBV5-4 to TRBJ1-1; D not resolved. The CDR3 consists of 13 residues. CDR1 and CDR2 (germline): SGHNT, YYREEE (reference sequence). V lost 4 bases and J lost 4, with 11 bases in between. CDR3 protein: CASSVSGSTEAFF. CDR3 nucleotide sequence: TGTGCCAGCAGCGTGTCCGGGAGCACTGAAGCTTTCTTT.

The chain has TRBV7-8 and TRBJ2-3; D gene unclear. Looked up from germline, CDR1 is SGHVS and CDR2 is FQNEAQ. The length of the CDR3 is 13 residues. V gave up 2 bases and J gave up 5 bases, with 8 bases separating them. CDR3 in amino acids: CASSLRSKDTQYF. The CDR3 region has the DNA TGTGCCAGCAGCTTAAGATCTAAAGATACGCAGTATTTT.

V usage is TRBV30 and J usage is TRBJ1-2; D ambiguous. Trimming shortened V by 4 bases and J by 0 bases, and 9 bases separated the two germline ends. Germline assignment: CDR1 GTSNPN and CDR2 SVGIG (reference sequence). The CDR3 covers 13 residues. This CDR3 reads CAWNAEANYGYTF. The CDR3 nucleotides are TGTGCCTGGAACGCAGAAGCTAACTATGGCTACACCTTC.

The chain joins TRBV9 to TRBJ2-1; TRBD2 aligns across 11 bases. This CDR3 has 16 amino acids. After removal of 4 bases from V and 8 bases from J, the junction contained 11 bases not matched to a gene. CDR1 is SGDLS, CDR2 YYNGEE, per germline. The DNA for the CDR3 is TGTGCCAGCAGCTCGATAGCGGGAGGGCCTAGCCATGAGCAGTTCTTC. Its translation: CASSSIAGGPSHEQFF. Together with reference TRBV9 and TRBJ2-1, the CDR3 gives the full variable domain: DSGVTQTPKHLITATGQRVTLRCSPRSGDLSVYWYQQSLDQGLQFLIQYYNGEERAKGNILERFSAQQFPDLHSELNLSSLELGDSALYFCASSSIAGGPSHEQFFGPGTRLTVL.

V is TRBV28 and J is TRBJ2-3, with D perhaps matching TRBD2 (6 bases). Trimming took off 5 bases at V and 2 bases at J, with 14 bases between the two ends. The germline V gene encodes CDR1 MDHEN and CDR2 SYDVKM. The CDR3 is made up of 15 amino acids. CDR3 nucleotides: TGTGCCAGCAGTGGCGCGGGACGTACCACAGATACGCAGTATTTT. Translation: CASSGAGRTTDTQYF. Drawing the rest from reference TRBV28 and TRBJ2-3, the complete variable domain is DVKVTQSSRYLVKRTGEKVFLECVQDMDHENMFWYRQDPGLGLRLIYFSYDVKMKEKGDIPEGYSVSREKKERFSLILESASTNQTSMYLCASSGAGRTTDTQYFGPGTRLTVL.

This clone was observed a single time. The rearrangement uses TRBV5-1 and TRBJ2-5; 10 positions match TRBD2. The V gene end was trimmed by 4 bases and the J gene end by 11 bases; junction bases not matched to a gene: 20. The germline V gene encodes CDR1 SGHRS and CDR2 YFSETQ. There are 17 residues in the CDR3. The CDR3: CASSEITASGSPDEQYF. In nucleotides, the CDR3 is TGCGCCAGCAGCGAAATAACAGCTAGCGGGAGTCCGGATGAGCAGTACTTC.

The chain couples TRBV19 to TRBJ1-4, with D possibly being TRBD1 (5 bases). This CDR3 region has 15 residues. Deletions cut 5 bases from V and 7 bases from J, with 17 bases between. Germline CDR1 is LNHDA and CDR2 is SQIVND (reference sequence). CDR3 loop: CASSSYQGGGEKLFF. DNA of the CDR3: TGTGCCAGTAGTTCATACCAGGGTGGCGGTGAAAAACTGTTTTTT.

The J gene is TRBJ2-7, the V gene TRBV7-2; possibly TRBD1 for D (5 bases). Germline lookup yields CDR1 SGHTA and CDR2 FQGNSA. The CDR3 extends over 13 amino acids. V was clipped by 5 bases and J by 2 bases, with 10 bases between them. CDR3 bases: TGTGCCAGCAGCCGGACAACGACCTACGAGCAGTACTTC. Translated: CASSRTTTYEQYF.

CDR3 loop: CASSEAGVPTNEKLFF. For the CDR3, the DNA is TGTGCCAGCAGTGAAGCTGGAGTCCCAACTAATGAAAAACTGTTTTTT. This sequence joins TRBV6-1 and TRBJ1-4; unclear D gene. Germline assignment: CDR1 MNHNS and CDR2 SASEGT. The germline V and J ends were trimmed by 0 bases and 0 bases, with 8 bases remaining between them. The CDR3 is 16 residues long.

V is TRBV29-1 and J is TRBJ2-4; 7 positions agree with TRBD1. From germline, CDR1 is SQVTM and CDR2 ANQGSEA. CDR3 length: 14 residues. V was clipped by 4 bases and J by 1 base; unmatched bases: 4. The CDR3 region is CSVATGKAKNIQYF. CDR3 sequence (DNA): TGCAGCGTTGCGACAGGGAAGGCCAAAAACATTCAGTACTTC. The full variable domain, its missing parts supplied by reference TRBV29-1 and TRBJ2-4, is SAVISQKPSRDICQRGTSLTIQCQVDSQVTMMFWYRQQPGQSLTLIATANQGSEATYESGFVIDKFPISRPNLTFSTLTVSNMSPEDSSIYLCSVATGKAKNIQYFGAGTRLSVL.

The V gene is TRBV6-1, the J gene TRBJ1-1, with D perhaps matching TRBD1 (5 bases). The CDR3 length is 12 residues. The V end was cut by 8 bases, the J end by 6 bases, with 13 bases between. The V gene's germline CDR1 is MNHNS and CDR2 SASEGT. The CDR3 nucleotides read TGTGCCAGCGAAGACAGAAGCTCTGAAGCTTTCTTT. Its protein is CASEDRSSEAFF.

The chain uses TRBV18 and TRBJ2-1; D ambiguous. CDR3 size: 14 residues. CDR1 is KGHSH, CDR2 LQKENI, per germline. V dropped 2 bases and J dropped 5 bases, with 10 bases sitting between them. DNA of the CDR3: TGTGCCAGCTCACCAGAATTTGTACACAATGAGCAGTTCTTC. It is translated as CASSPEFVHNEQFF.

The chain employs TRBV6-4 and TRBJ1-2, with D uncertain. V shed 2 bases and J shed 4 bases, with 11 bases lying between them. There are 14 residues in the CDR3. Germline assignment: CDR1 MRHNA and CDR2 SNTAGT. The CDR3 DNA reads TGTGCCAGCAGTGACAGACTAAGAGGCTATGGCTACACCTTC. Its translation is CASSDRLRGYGYTF.

V and J are TRBV28 and TRBJ2-3; possibly TRBD2 for D (5 bases). The CDR3 has 15 residues. V was trimmed by 3 bases and J by 1 base, leaving 11 bases between them. Germline assignment: CDR1 MDHEN and CDR2 SYDVKM. The CDR3 protein is CASSLRHGGTDTQYF. Written as DNA, the CDR3 is TGTGCCAGCAGTTTGAGGCACGGGGGCACAGATACGCAGTATTTT.

This clone was seen just once. The chain combines TRBV10-3 with TRBJ2-2; D might be TRBD1 or TRBD2, each matching 5 bases. The germline V and J ends were trimmed by 6 bases and 4 bases, with 12 bases remaining between them. The CDR3 has 14 residues. Germline CDR1 ENHRY, CDR2 SYGVKD. The CDR3, as DNA: TGTGCCATCAGGGGGGACGGTGGCACCGGGGAGCTGTTTTTT. Translation: CAIRGDGGTGELFF.

V usage is TRBV6-6 and J usage is TRBJ1-5; D uncertain. In germline, CDR1 is MNHNY, CDR2 SVGAGI (reference sequence). The CDR3 totals 15 residues. V lost 0 bases, J lost 3 bases, and 9 bases lay in between. Here the CDR3 reads CASSYSSGYNQPQHF. The CDR3 region has the DNA TGTGCCAGCAGTTACTCGTCCGGATACAATCAGCCCCAGCATTTT.

The rearrangement joins TRBV28 to TRBJ1-2, with D perhaps TRBD1 (6 bases). The V gene's germline CDR1 is MDHEN and CDR2 SYDVKM. The CDR3 runs to 14 residues. Trimming left V 2 bases short and J 2 bases short, with 9 bases between. This CDR3 is CASSLVRGNYGYTF. The CDR3 DNA sequence: TGTGCCAGCAGTTTAGTCAGGGGCAACTATGGCTACACCTTC.

The CDR3 spells CASSSGLAGIETQYF. The CDR3 DNA reads as TGTGCCAGCAGCAGTGGACTAGCGGGAATTGAGACCCAGTACTTC. This chain joins TRBV7-6 and TRBJ2-5; 12 bases line up with TRBD2. The CDR3 runs to 15 residues. The trim removed 5 bases at V and 5 bases at J, leaving 6 bases unmatched. Per germline, CDR1 SGHVS and CDR2 FNYEAQ. Full variable domain (remainder filled in from reference TRBV7-6 and TRBJ2-5): GAGVSQSPRYKVTKRGQDVALRCDPISGHVSLYWYRQALGQGPEFLTYFNYEAQQDKSGLPNDRFSAERPEGSISTLTIQRTEQRDSAMYRCASSSGLAGIETQYFGPGTRLLVL.

This clone has a single count. Other DNA sequences within the sample encode an identical CDR3. The genes are TRBV28 and TRBJ1-2; D ambiguous. CDR1 and CDR2 (germline): MDHEN, SYDVKM. V shed 3 bases and J shed 1 base, with 6 bases lying between them. CDR3 length: 13 amino acids. CDR3 bases: TGTGCCAGCAGTTTCCCCAGTAACTATGGCTACACCTTC. It yields the protein CASSFPSNYGYTF.

The sample holds one count of this clone. The chain recombines TRBV11-2 with TRBJ1-5; 9 bases are a match to TRBD1. V lost 1 base to trimming and J lost 0 bases; unmatched junction nucleotides: 1. CDR3 length equals 16 residues. Germline loops: CDR1 SGHAT, CDR2 FQNNGV. The CDR3 DNA sequence: TGTGCCAGCAGCTTAGGACAGGGGGATAGCAATCAGCCCCAGCATTTT. It yields the protein CASSLGQGDSNQPQHF. Complete variable domain (other parts from reference TRBV11-2 and TRBJ1-5): EAGVAQSPRYKIIEKRQSVAFWCNPISGHATLYWYQQILGQGPKLLIQFQNNGVVDDSQLPKDRFSAERLKGVDSTLKIQPAKLEDSAVYLCASSLGQGDSNQPQHFGDGTRLSIL.

V gene TRBV27 combines with J gene TRBJ1-5; D gene ambiguous. V was clipped by 3 bases and J by 6 bases, with 6 bases between them. Germline-derived CDR1 and CDR2 are MNHEY and SMNVEV (reference sequence). The CDR3 contains 12 residues. In DNA, the CDR3 is TGTGCCAGCAGTTTTAACGGTCAGCCCCAGCATTTT. Amino acids: CASSFNGQPQHF.